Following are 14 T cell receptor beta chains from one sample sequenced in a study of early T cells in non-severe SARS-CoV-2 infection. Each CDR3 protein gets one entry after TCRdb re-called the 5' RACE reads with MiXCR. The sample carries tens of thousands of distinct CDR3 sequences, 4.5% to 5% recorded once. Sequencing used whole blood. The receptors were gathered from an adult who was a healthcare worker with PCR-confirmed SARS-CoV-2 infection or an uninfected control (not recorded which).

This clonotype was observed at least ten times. CDR3 nucleotides: TGTGCCTGGAGTGTAGTTGGGGGAAGCTACACCTTC. Its translation: CAWSVVGGSYTF. This chain links TRBV30 with TRBJ1-2; maybe TRBD1 (5 bases). Looked up from germline, CDR1 is GTSNPN and CDR2 is SVGIG (reference sequence). The CDR3 length is 12 residues. The V end lost 0 bases, the J end lost 9 bases, and 11 bases lay between the germline ends.

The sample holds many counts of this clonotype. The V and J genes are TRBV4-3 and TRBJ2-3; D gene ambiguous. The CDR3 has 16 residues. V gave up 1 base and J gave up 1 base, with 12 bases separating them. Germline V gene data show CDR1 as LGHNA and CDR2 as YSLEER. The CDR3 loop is CASSQAPSQGTDTQYF. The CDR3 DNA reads TGCGCCAGCAGCCAAGCGCCCAGCCAGGGCACAGATACGCAGTATTTT.

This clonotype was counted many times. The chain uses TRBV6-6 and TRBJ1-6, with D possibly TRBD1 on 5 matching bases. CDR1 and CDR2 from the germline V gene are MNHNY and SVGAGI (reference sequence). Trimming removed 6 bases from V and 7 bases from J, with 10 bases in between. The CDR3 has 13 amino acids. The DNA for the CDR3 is TGTGCCAGCAGGGAAGCAGGGAATTCACCCCTCCACTTT. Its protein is CASREAGNSPLHF.

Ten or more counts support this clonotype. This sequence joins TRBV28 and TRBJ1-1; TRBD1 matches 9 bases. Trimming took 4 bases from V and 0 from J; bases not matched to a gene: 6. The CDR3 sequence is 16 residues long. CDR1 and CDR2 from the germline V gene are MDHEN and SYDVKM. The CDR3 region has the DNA TGTGCCAGCAGTTCGGCCGGGACAGGGATGAACACTGAAGCTTTCTTT. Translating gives CASSSAGTGMNTEAFF.

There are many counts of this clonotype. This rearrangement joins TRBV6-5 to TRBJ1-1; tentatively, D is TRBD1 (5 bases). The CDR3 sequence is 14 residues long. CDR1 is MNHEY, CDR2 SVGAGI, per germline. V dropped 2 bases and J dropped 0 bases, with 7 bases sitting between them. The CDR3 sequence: CASSYAGMNTEAFF. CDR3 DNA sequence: TGTGCCAGCAGTTACGCAGGGATGAACACTGAAGCTTTCTTT.

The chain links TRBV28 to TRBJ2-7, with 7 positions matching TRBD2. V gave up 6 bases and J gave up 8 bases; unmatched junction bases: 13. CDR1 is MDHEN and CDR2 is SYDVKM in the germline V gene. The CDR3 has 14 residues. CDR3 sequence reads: CASSLAVGAGKQYF. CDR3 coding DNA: TGTGCCAGCAGCCTAGCGGTCGGGGCTGGGAAGCAGTACTTC.

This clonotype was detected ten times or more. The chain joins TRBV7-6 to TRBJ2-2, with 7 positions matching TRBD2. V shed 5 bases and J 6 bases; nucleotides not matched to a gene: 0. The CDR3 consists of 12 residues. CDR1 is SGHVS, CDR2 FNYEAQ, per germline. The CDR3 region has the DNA TGTGCCAGCAGCCGGGGGGCCGGGGAGCTGTTTTTT. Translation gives CASSRGAGELFF.

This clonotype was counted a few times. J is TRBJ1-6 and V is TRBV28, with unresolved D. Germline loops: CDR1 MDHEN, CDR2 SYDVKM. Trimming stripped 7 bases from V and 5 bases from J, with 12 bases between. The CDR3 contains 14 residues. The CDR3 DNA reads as TGTGCCAGCAATTGGGCCTCGAATAATTCACCCCTCCACTTT. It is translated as CASNWASNNSPLHF. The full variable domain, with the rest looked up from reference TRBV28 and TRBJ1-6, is DVKVTQSSRYLVKRTGEKVFLECVQDMDHENMFWYRQDPGLGLRLIYFSYDVKMKEKGDIPEGYSVSREKKERFSLILESASTNQTSMYLCASNWASNNSPLHFGNGTRLTVT.

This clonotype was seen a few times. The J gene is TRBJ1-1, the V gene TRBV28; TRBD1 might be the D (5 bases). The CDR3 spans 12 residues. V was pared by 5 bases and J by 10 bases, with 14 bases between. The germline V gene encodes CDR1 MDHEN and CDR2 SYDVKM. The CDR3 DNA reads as TGTGCCAGCAGTCCCACATCTGGGGGAGCTTTCTTT. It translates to CASSPTSGGAFF.

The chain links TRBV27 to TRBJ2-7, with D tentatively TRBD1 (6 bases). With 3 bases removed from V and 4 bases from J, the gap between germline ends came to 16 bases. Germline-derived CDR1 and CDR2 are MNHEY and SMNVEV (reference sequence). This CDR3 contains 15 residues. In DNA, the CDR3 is TGTGCCAGCAGTTTGTTATCAGGGGTACCTTACGAGCAGTACTTC. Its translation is CASSLLSGVPYEQYF.

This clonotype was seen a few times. The CDR3 coding sequence is TGTGCCATCAGTGAGTCGGTAGGAGGCAGCTGGACGTTCAATGAGCAGTTCTTC. Its protein product is CAISESVGGSWTFNEQFF. The gene calls are TRBV10-3 and TRBJ2-1, with D possibly TRBD2 on 5 matching bases. The ends were cut back, 0 bases at V and 6 bases at J, with 21 bases in the middle. Germline CDR1 ENHRY, CDR2 SYGVKD. There are 18 residues in the CDR3.

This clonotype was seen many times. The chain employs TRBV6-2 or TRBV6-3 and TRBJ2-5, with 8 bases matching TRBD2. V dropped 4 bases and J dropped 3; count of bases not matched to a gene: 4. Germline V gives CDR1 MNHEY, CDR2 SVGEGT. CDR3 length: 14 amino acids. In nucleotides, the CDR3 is TGTGCCAGCAGTTGGCGGGGGGCCGAAGAGACCCAGTACTTC. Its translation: CASSWRGAEETQYF.

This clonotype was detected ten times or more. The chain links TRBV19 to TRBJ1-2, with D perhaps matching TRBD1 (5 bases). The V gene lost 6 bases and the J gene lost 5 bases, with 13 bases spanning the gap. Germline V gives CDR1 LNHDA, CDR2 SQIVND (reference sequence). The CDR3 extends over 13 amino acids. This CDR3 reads CASSEDNSYGYTF. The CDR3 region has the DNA TGTGCCAGTAGCGAGGACAATTCATATGGCTACACCTTC.

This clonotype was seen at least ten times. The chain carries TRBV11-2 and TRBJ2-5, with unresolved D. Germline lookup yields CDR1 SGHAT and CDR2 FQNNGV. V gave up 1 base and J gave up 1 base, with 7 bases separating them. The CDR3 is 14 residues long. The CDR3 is CASSLGYFQETQYF. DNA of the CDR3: TGTGCCAGCAGCTTAGGTTATTTCCAAGAGACCCAGTACTTC.